The present T cell receptor beta chain was sequenced within a study of OX40 agonist ivuxolimab in advanced cancers. Across the study: A history of anti-PD-1, anti-PD-L1 or anti-CTLA-4 therapy was acceptable, and 40% had some. The study's findings and limits: Expanded clones tended on average to be more numerous among CD8+ T cells than CD4+. Antigen targets of the expanded peripheral T cells went undetermined.

Collection of blood occurred at baseline, at cycle 4 day 1, and at cycle 7 day 1. Remarks on this clone: Antigen unknown.

Data came from immunoSEQ multiplex PCR; TCRdb stores just in-frame clones and leaves some out. The repertoire holds 50,000 to 60,000 clones, roughly 86% seen once, with roughly an eighth in the top ten. Material: CD4+ or CD8+ T cells sorted from blood, obtained in a trial of the OX40 agonist ivuxolimab. This receptor was taken from an adult with an advanced solid tumor such as melanoma, head and neck, liver or kidney cancer.

CDR3 DNA: TGTGCCACCAGCAGTTTTCCAGGGGGCAACTATGGCTACACCTTC. It translates to CATSSFPGGNYGYTF. V usage is TRBV15 and J usage is TRBJ1-2, with 8 bases matching TRBD1. The CDR3 is made up of 15 amino acids. V gave up 3 bases and J gave up 2 bases; unmatched junction bases: 5. Germline-derived CDR1 and CDR2 are LNHNV and YYDKDF (reference sequence).